A single T cell receptor beta chain is shown here with its context. The TCR beta CDR3 regions underwent amplification from RNA transcripts. An initial RT-PCR round employing HTBI primers preceded a second-round multiplex PCR. MiXCR was run by TCRdb on the multiplex PCR reads, yielding one entry per CDR3 protein. Seen here are about 740,000 distinct CDR3 sequences, roughly 40% observed once, and the top ten hold about 40%. Trimming took off 2 bases at V and 1 base at J, with 8 bases between the two ends. The CDR3 runs to 14 residues. These data originate in a study of Graves' ophthalmopathy and Graves' hyperthyroidism.

The sequence came from an adult man with Graves' ophthalmopathy. The sample was peripheral blood. The chain joins TRBV12-3 or TRBV12-4 to TRBJ1-1, with D possibly being TRBD1 (6 bases). The CDR3 region is CASSLNRANTEAFF. DNA of the CDR3: TGTGCCAGCAGTTTAAACAGGGCGAACACTGAAGCTTTCTTT.